This TCR beta chain was profiled in a study of blood T cells in healthy people across ages. This clonotype was counted only a few times. Each donor supplied roughly 10 milliliters of peripheral blood. It was with a sample-barcoded 5' primer and a J-beta primer mix that a second PCR of about 6 to 12 cycles was run. TCRdb fed the 5' RACE reads into MiXCR, producing one record per CDR3 protein. The data hold more than 1,000,000 distinct CDR3 sequences, with roughly a quarter observed a single time. The CDR3 length is 13 residues. In germline, CDR1 is MNHEY, CDR2 SMNVEV (reference sequence). Trimming cost V 10 bases and J 2 bases; bases outside gene matches: 2. These data were also filed under a second study, of T cells of mothers and their children.

Sequencing used blood. The chain recombines TRBV27 with TRBJ2-7; 13 bases fit TRBD2. This receptor was identified in a girl aged 2-10 years in good health. In DNA form, the CDR3 reads TGTGCCACGGGACTAGCGGGGACCTACGAGCAGTACTTC. Residues: CATGLAGTYEQYF.